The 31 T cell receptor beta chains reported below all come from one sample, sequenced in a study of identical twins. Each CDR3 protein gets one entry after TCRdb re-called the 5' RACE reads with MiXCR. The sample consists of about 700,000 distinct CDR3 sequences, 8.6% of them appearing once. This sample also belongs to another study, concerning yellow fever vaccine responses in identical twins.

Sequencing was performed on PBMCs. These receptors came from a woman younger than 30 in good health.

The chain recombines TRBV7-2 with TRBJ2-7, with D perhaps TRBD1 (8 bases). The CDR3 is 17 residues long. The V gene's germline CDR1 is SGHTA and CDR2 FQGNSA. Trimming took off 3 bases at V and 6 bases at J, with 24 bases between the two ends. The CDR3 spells CASSFRDPRTGRGEQYF. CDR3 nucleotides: TGTGCCAGCAGCTTCCGCGACCCTCGGACAGGGAGGGGCGAGCAGTACTTC.

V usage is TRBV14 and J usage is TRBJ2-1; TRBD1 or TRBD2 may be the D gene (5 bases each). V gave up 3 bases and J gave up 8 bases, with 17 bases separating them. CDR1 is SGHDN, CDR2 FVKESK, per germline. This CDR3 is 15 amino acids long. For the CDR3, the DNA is TGTGCCAGCAGCCAGAACTGGGGGTTCGACGATGAGCAGTTCTTC. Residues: CASSQNWGFDDEQFF.

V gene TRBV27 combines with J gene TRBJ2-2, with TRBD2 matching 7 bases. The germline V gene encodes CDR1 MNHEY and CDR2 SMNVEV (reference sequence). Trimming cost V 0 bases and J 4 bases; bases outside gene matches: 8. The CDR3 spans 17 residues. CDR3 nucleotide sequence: TGTGCCAGCAGTTTATCTTCGGGACTACCCCTCACCGGGGAGCTGTTTTTT. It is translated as CASSLSSGLPLTGELFF.

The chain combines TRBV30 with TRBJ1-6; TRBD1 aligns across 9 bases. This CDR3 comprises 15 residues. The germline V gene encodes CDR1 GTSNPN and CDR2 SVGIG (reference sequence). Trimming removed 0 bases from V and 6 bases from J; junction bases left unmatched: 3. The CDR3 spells CAWSVRDRVNSPLHF. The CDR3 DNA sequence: TGTGCCTGGAGTGTACGGGACAGGGTTAATTCACCCCTCCACTTT.

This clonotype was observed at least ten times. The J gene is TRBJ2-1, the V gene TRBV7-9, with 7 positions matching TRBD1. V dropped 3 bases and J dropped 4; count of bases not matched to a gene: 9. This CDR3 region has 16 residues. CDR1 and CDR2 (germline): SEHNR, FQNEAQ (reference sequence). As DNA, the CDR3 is TGTGCCAGCAGCTTGTACCAGGGGGTTACTTACAATGAGCAGTTCTTC. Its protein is CASSLYQGVTYNEQFF.

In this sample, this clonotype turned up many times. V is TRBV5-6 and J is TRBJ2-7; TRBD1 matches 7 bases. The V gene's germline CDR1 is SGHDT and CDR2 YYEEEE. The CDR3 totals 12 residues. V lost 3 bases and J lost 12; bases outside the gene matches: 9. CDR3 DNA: TGTGCCAGCAGCTATACCACCGGGACAGCGTACTTC. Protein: CASSYTTGTAYF.

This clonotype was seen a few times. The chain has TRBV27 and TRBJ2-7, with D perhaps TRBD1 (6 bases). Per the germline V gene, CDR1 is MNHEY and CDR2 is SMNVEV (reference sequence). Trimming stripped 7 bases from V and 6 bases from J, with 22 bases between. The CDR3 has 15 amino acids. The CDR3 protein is CASMGAALGFSEQYF. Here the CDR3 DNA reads TGTGCCAGCATGGGGGCGGCCCTAGGATTTAGCGAGCAGTACTTC.

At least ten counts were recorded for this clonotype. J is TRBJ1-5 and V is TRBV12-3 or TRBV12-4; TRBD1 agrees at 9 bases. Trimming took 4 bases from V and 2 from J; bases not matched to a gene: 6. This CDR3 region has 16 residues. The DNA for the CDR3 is TGTGCCAGCAGTTCATCCGACAGGGGGGGCAATCAGCCCCAGCATTTT. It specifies CASSSSDRGGNQPQHF.

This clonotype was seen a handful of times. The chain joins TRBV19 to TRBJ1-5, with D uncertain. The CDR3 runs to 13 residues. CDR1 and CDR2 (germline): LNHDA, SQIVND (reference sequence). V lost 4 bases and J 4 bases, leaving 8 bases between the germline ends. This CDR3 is CASSTTRNQPQHF. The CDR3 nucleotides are TGTGCCAGTAGTACTACGAGGAATCAGCCCCAGCATTTT.

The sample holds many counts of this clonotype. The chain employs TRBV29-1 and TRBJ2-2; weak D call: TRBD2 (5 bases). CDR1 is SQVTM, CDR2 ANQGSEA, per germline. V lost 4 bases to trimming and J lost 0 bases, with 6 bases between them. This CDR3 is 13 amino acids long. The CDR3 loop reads CSVGTSNTGELFF. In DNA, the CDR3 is TGCAGCGTTGGGACTTCGAACACCGGGGAGCTGTTTTTT.

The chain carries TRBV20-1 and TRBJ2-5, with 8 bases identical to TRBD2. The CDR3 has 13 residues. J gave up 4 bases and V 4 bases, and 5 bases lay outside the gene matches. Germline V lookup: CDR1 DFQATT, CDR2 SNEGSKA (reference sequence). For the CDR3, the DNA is TGCAGTGCTATCGGGGGGGCCGGAGAGACCCAGTACTTC. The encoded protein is CSAIGGAGETQYF.

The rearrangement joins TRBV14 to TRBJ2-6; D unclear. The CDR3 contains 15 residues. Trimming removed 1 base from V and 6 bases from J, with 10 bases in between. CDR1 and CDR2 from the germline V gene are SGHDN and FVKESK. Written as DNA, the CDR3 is TGTGCCAGCAGCCAAGTCCTCAAAGAGGCCAACGTCCTGACTTTC. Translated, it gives CASSQVLKEANVLTF.

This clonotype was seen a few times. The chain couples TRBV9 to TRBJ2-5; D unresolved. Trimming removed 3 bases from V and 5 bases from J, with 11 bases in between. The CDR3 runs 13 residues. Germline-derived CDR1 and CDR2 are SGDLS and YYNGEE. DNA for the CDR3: TGTGCCAGCAGCGGCGACGCCTGGGAGACCCAGTACTTC. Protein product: CASSGDAWETQYF.

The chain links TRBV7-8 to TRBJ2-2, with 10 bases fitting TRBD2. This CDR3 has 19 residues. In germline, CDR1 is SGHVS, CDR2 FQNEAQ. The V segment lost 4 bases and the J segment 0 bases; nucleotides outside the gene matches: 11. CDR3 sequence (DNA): TGTGCCAGCAGCTCCATCTTTTTAGCGGGAGGAACGAACACCGGGGAGCTGTTTTTT. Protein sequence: CASSSIFLAGGTNTGELFF.

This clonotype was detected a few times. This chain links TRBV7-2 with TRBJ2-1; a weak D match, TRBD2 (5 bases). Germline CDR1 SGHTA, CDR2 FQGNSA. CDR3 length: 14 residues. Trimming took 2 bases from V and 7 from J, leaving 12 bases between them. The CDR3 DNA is TGTGCCAGCAGCTTAACTAGAGGGATAAATGAGCAGTTCTTC. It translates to CASSLTRGINEQFF. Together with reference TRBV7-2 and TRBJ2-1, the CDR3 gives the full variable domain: GAGVSQSPSNKVTEKGKDVELRCDPISGHTALYWYRQSLGQGLEFLIYFQGNSAPDKSGLPSDRFSAERTGGSVSTLTIQRTQQEDSAVYLCASSLTRGINEQFFGPGTRLTVL.

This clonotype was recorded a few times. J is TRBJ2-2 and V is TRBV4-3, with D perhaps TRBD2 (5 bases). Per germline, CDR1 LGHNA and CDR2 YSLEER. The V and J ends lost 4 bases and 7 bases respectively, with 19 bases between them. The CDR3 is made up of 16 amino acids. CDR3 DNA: TGCGCCAGCAGCCCGGTAGGGAGTAGCTTCAGCGGGGAGCTGTTTTTT. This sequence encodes CASSPVGSSFSGELFF.

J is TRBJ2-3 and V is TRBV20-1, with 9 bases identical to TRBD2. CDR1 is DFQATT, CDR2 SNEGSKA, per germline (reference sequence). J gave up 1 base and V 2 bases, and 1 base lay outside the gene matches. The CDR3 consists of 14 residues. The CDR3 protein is CSARPSGGTDTQYF. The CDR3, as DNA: TGCAGTGCTAGACCTAGCGGGGGCACAGATACGCAGTATTTT.

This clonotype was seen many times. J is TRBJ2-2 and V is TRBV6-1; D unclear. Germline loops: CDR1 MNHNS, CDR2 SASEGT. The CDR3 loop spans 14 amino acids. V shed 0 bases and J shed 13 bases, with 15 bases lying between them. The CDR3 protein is CASSEAVARTMLFF. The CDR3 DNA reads TGTGCCAGCAGTGAAGCGGTGGCTCGGACGATGCTGTTTTTT.

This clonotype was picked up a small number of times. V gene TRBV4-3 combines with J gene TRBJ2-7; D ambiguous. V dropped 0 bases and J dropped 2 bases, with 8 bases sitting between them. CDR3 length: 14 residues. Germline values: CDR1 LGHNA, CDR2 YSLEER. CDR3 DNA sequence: TGCGCCAGCAGCCAAGATGCGGAGACCTACGAGCAGTACTTC. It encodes CASSQDAETYEQYF.

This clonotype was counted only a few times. CDR3 bases: TGTGCCAGCATAAACAGCCTTGGGTCCTACAATGAGCAGTTCTTC. This translates into CASINSLGSYNEQFF. This chain links TRBV2 with TRBJ2-1, with D unresolved. Trimming cost V 7 bases and J 1 base, with 14 bases left between them. Germline V gene sequence: CDR1 SNHLY, CDR2 FYNNEI. The CDR3 runs to 15 residues.

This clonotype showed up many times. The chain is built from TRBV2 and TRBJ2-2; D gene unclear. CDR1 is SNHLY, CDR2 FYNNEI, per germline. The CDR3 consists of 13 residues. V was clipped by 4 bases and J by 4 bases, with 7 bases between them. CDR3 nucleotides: TGTGCCAGCAGTGGGGTCGGCACCGGGGAGCTGTTTTTT. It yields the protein CASSGVGTGELFF.

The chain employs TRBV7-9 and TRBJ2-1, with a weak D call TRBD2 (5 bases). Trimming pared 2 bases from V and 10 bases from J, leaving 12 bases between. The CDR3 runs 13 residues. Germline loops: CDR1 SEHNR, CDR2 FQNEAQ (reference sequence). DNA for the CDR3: TGTGCCAGCAGCTTATTGTCTAGCCAAGAGCAGTTCTTC. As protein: CASSLLSSQEQFF.

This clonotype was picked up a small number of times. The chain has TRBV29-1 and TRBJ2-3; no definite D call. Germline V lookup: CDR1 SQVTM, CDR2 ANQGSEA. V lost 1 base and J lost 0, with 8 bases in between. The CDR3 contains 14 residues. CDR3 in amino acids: CSVEGSPSTDTQYF. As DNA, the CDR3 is TGCAGCGTTGAAGGGAGTCCTAGCACAGATACGCAGTATTTT.

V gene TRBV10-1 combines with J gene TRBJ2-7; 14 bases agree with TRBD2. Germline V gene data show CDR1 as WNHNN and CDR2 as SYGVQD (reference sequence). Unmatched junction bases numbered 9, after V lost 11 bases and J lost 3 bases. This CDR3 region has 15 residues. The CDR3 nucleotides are TGCGCCGATGGACTAGCGGGAGGAGAATACTACGAGCAGTACTTC. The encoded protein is CADGLAGGEYYEQYF.

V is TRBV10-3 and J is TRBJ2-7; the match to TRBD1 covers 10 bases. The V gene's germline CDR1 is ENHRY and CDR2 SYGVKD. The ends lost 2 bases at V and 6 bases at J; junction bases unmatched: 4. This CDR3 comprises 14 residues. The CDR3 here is CAISEPTGGLEQYF. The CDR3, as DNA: TGTGCCATCAGTGAGCCGACAGGGGGCCTCGAGCAGTACTTC.

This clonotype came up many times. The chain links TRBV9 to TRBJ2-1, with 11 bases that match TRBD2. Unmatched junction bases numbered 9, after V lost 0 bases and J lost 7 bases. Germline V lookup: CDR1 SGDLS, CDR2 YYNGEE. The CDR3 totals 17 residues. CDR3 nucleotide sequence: TGTGCCAGCAGCGTAGGACTAGCGGGGATCACGGGGAATGAGCAGTTCTTC. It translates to CASSVGLAGITGNEQFF.

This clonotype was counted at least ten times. DNA for the CDR3: TGTGCCAGCAGCACCCCGCGGCGGCAGGACTCGATCACCGGGGAGCTGTTTTTT. The encoded protein is CASSTPRRQDSITGELFF. The chain recombines TRBV11-1 with TRBJ2-2; possible D gene TRBD2, 5 bases. V shed 5 bases and J shed 4 bases, with 23 bases lying between them. The CDR3 is 18 amino acids. Germline CDR1 SGHAT, CDR2 FQDESV (reference sequence).

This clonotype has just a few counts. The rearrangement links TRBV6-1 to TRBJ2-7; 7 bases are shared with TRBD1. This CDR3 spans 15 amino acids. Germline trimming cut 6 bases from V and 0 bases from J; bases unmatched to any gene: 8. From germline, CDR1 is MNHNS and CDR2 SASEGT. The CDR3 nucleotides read TGTGCCAGCAGCGGGGACAGCGAACACTCCTACGAGCAGTACTTC. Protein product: CASSGDSEHSYEQYF.

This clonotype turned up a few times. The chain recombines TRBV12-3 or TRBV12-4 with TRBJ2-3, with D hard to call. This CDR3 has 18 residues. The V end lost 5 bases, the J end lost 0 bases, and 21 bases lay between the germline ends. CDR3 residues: CASSQVGRPSLSTDTQYF. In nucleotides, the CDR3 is TGTGCCAGCAGTCAAGTCGGGCGCCCCTCCCTTAGCACAGATACGCAGTATTTT.

The CDR3 DNA follows: TGTGCCAGCAGTGCCTCGGAGGGGTCCGGGGAGCTGTTTTTT. This sequence encodes CASSASEGSGELFF. The chain is built from TRBV6-4 and TRBJ2-2; maybe TRBD2 (6 bases). The CDR3 contains 14 residues. In germline, CDR1 is MRHNA, CDR2 SNTAGT. V was pared by 4 bases and J by 6 bases, with 12 bases between.

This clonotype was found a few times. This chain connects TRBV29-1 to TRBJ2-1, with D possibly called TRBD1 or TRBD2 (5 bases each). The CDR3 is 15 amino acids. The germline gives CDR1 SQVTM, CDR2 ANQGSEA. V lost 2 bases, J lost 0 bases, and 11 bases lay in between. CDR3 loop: CSVEWDGPSYNEQFF. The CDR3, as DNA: TGCAGCGTTGAATGGGACGGACCCTCCTACAATGAGCAGTTCTTC.